This T cell receptor (beta chain) was found in a study of molecular identifiers for immune sequencing clone quantification. General study findings and limits: Clones above 20 RNA copies held over 98% of effector molecules, under 1% in naive cells. For highly expanded clones, sizes could be underestimated when identical TCR molecules share a barcode.

Germline V CDR1 and CDR2: SQVTM, ANQGSEA. The V gene lost 4 bases and the J gene lost 4 bases, with 13 bases spanning the gap. The CDR3 is 13 amino acids. In this sample, this clonotype turned up many times. Its target is unknown. TCRdb recomputed calls from the PCR reads with MiXCR, one row per CDR3 protein. The sample shows 250,000 to 350,000 distinct CDR3 sequences, about 20% of them seen only once. Sequencing was performed on naive CD8+ T cells from blood, with Jurkat cell RNA spiked in. Sample subset: FACS-sorted CD8+CD4-CCR7+CD45RA+ naive T cells. The J gene is TRBJ2-5, the V gene TRBV29-1; D may match TRBD1 or TRBD2 (5 bases each). This clonotype originated in a human donor in good health. Some libraries in this study had Jurkat cell RNA spiked in. Here the CDR3 DNA reads TGCAGCGTTGGGGACGCTTATGTAGAGACCCAGTACTTC. Translated, it gives CSVGDAYVETQYF.